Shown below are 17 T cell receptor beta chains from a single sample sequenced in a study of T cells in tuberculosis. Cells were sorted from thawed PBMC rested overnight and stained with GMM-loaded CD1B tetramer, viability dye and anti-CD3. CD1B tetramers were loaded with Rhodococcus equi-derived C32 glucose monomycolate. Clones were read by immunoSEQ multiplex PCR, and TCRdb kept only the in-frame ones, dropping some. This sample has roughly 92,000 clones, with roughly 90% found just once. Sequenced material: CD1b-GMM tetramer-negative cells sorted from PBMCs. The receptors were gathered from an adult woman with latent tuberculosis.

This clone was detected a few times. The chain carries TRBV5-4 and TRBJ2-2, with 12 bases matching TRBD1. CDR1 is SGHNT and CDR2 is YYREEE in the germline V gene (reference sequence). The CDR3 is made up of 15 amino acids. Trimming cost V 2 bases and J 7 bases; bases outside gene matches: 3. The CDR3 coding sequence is TGTGCCAGCAGCTTAGGGACAGGGGGCAGCGGGGAGCTGTTTTTT. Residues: CASSLGTGGSGELFF. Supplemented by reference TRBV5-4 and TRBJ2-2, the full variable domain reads ETGVTQSPTHLIKTRGQQVTLRCSSQSGHNTVSWYQQALGQGPQFIFQYYREEENGRGNFPPRFSGLQFPNYSSELNVNALELDDSALYLCASSLGTGGSGELFFGEGSRLTVL.

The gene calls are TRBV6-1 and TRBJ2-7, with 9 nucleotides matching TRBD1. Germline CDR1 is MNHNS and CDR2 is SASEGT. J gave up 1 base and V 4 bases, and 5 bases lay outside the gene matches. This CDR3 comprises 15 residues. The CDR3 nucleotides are TGTGCCAGCAGTGCCATACAGGGGGCGTCCTACGAGCAGTACTTC. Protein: CASSAIQGASYEQYF.

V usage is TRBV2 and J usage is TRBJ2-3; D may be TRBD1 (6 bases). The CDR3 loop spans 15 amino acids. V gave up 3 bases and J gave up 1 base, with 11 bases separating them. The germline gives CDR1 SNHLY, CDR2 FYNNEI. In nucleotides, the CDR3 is TGTGCCAGCAGTGATACGGCAGGGGGCACAGATACGCAGTATTTT. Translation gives CASSDTAGGTDTQYF. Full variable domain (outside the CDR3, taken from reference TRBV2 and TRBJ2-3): EPEVTQTPSHQVTQMGQEVILRCVPISNHLYFYWYRQILGQKVEFLVSFYNNEISEKSEIFDDQFSVERPDGSNFTLKIRSTKLEDSAMYFCASSDTAGGTDTQYFGPGTRLTVL.

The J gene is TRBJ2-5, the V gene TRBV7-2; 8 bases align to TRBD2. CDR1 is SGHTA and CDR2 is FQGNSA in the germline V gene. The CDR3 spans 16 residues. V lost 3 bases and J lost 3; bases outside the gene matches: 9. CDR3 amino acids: CASSLVGLGGKETQYF. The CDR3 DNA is TGTGCCAGCAGCTTGGTGGGACTAGGGGGGAAAGAGACCCAGTACTTC.

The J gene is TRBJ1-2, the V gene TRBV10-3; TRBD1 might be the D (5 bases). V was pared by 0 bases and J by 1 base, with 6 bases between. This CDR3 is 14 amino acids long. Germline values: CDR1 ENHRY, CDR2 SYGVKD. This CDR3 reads CAISESGGNYGYTF. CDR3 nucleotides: TGTGCCATCAGTGAGTCGGGGGGTAACTATGGCTACACCTTC.

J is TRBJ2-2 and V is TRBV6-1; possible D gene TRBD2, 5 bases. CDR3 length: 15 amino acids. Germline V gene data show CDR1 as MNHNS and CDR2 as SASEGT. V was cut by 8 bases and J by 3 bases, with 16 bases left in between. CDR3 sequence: CASVGLAGDTGELFF. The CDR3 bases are TGTGCCAGCGTGGGCCTAGCCGGGGACACCGGGGAGCTGTTTTTT.

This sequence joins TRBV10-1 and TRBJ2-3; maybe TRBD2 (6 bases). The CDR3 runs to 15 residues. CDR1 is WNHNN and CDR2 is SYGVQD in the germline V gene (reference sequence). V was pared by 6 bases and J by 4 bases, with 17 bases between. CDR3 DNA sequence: TGCGCCAGCAGGGGCCGGGACTCAGCGGCAGATACGCAGTATTTT. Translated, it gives CASRGRDSAADTQYF.

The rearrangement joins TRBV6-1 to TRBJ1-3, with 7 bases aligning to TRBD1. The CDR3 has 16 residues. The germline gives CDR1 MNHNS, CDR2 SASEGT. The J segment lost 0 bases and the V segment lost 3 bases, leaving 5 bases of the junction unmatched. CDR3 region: CASSDRTGVSGNTIYF. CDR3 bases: TGTGCCAGCAGTGACAGGACAGGCGTCTCTGGAAACACCATATATTTT.

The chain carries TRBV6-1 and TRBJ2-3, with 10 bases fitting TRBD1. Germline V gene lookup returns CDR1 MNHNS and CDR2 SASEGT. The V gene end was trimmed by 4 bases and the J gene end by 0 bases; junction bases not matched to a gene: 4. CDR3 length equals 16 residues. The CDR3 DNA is TGTGCCAGCAGTGTCCGACAGGGGGCTAGCACAGATACGCAGTATTTT. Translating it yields CASSVRQGASTDTQYF.

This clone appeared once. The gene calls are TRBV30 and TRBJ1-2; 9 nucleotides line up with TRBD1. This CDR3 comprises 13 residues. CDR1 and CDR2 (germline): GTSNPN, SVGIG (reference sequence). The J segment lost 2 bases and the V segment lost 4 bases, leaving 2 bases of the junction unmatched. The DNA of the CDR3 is TGTGCCTGGAACGGACAGGGGAACTATGGCTACACCTTC. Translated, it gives CAWNGQGNYGYTF. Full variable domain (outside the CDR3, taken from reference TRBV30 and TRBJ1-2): SQTIHQWPATLVQPVGSPLSLECTVEGTSNPNLYWYRQAAGRGLQLLFYSVGIGQISSEVPQNLSASRPQDRQFILSSKKLLLSDSGFYLCAWNGQGNYGYTFGSGTRLTVV.

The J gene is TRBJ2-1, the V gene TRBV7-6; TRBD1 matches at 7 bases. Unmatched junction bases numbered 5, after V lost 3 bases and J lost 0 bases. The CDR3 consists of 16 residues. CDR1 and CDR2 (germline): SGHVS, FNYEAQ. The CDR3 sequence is CASSFGTASSYNEQFF. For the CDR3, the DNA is TGTGCCAGCAGCTTCGGGACAGCAAGCTCCTACAATGAGCAGTTCTTC.

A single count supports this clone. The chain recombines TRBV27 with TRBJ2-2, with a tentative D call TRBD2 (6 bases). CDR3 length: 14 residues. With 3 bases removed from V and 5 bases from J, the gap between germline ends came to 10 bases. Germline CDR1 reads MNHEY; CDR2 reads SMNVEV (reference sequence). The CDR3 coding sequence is TGTGCCAGCAGTTTTACGGGGGTGACCGGGGAGCTGTTTTTT. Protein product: CASSFTGVTGELFF.

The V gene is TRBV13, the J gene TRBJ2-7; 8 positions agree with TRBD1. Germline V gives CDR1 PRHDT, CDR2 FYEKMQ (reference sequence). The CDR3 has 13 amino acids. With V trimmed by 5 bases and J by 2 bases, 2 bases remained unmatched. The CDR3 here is CASSRQGTYEQYF. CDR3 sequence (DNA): TGTGCCAGCAGCCGACAGGGGACCTACGAGCAGTACTTC.

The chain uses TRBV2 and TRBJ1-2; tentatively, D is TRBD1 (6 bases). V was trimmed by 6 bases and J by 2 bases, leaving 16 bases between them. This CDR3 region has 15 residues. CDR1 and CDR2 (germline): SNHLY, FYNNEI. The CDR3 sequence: CASRGNTGFNYGYTF. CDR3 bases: TGTGCCAGCAGGGGGAATACAGGGTTCAACTATGGCTACACCTTC. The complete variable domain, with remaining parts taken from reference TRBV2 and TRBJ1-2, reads EPEVTQTPSHQVTQMGQEVILRCVPISNHLYFYWYRQILGQKVEFLVSFYNNEISEKSEIFDDQFSVERPDGSNFTLKIRSTKLEDSAMYFCASRGNTGFNYGYTFGSGTRLTVV.

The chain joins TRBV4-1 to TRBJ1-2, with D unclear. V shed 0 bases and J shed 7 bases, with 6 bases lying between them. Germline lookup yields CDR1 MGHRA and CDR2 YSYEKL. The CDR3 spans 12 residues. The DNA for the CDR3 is TGCGCCAGCAGCCAAGAATTCGGTGGCTACACCTTC. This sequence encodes CASSQEFGGYTF.

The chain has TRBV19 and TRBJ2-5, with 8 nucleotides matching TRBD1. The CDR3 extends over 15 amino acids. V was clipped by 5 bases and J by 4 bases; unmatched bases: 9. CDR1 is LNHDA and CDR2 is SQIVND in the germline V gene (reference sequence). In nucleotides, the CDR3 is TGTGCCAGTAGTGACGGACAGGGAAGTGGAGAGACCCAGTACTTC. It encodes CASSDGQGSGETQYF. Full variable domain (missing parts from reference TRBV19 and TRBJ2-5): DGGITQSPKYLFRKEGQNVTLSCEQNLNHDAMYWYRQDPGQGLRLIYYSQIVNDFQKGDIAEGYSVSREKKESFPLTVTSAQKNPTAFYLCASSDGQGSGETQYFGPGTRLLVL.

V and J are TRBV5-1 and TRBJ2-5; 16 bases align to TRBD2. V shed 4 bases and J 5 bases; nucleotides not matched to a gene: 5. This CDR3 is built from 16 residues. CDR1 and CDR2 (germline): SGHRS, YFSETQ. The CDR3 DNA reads TGCGCCAGCAGCCGGGGGACTAGCGGGGGGGCCGAGACCCAGTACTTC. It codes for CASSRGTSGGAETQYF.